The clone carrying this TCR beta chain was recorded a few times. What it binds is not known. The data were taken from a study of response to subunit inactivated influenza vaccine. CDR1 and CDR2 from the germline V gene are KGHSH and LQKENI. CDR3 length: 17 amino acids. The V segment lost 5 bases and the J segment 1 base; nucleotides outside the gene matches: 9. Findings of the study overall: There was a suggestion from the authors that each seasonal influenza vaccination recruits few new T cells.

TCRdb ran MiXCR on the RT-PCR reads and lists one entry per CDR3 protein. The table has fewer than 550,000 distinct CDR3 sequences, roughly 27% seen once. The TCR was taken from a man in his fifties who received an inactivated influenza vaccine. This specimen consisted of CD4+ T cells sorted from PBMCs, obtained 5 to 6 days after vaccination. V gene TRBV18 combines with J gene TRBJ1-3; 9 nucleotides align to TRBD1. The CDR3 protein is CASSSGQGRLSGNTIYF. The CDR3 DNA reads as TGTGCCAGCTCATCGGGACAGGGAAGACTTTCTGGAAACACCATATATTTT.